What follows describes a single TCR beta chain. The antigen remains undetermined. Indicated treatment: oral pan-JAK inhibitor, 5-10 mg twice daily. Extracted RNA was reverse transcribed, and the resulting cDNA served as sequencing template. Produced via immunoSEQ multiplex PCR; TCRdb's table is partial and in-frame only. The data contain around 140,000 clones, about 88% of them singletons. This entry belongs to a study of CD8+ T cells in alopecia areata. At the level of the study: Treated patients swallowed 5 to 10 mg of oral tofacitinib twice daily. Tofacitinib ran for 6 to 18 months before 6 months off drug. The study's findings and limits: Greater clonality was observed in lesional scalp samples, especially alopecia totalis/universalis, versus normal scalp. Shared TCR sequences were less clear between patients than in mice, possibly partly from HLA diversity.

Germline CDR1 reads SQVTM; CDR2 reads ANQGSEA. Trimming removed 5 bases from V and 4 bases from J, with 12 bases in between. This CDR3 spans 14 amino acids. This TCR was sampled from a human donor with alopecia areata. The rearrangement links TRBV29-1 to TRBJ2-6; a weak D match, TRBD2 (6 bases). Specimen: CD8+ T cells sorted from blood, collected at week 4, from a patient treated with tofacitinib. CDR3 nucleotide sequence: TGCAGCGTTCGGGAGACAAACGGGGCCAACGTCCTGACTTTC. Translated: CSVRETNGANVLTF.